This T cell receptor beta chain appears in the sequencing data of a study of graft-versus-host responses after intestinal transplantation. Processing was applied to graft tissue in order to liberate intraepithelial and lamina propria lymphocytes. TCRdb's table, derived via immunoSEQ multiplex PCR, lists solely in-frame clones and lacks some. The table records roughly 5,700 clones, roughly 80% of them present only once. Study-level results: Clonal ratios of graft-versus-host to host-versus-graft in allografts were high for patients exhibiting graft-donor T cell macrochimerism. Present in recipient marrow, GvH clones included some that appeared first in ileum or blood.

Points on this clone: What it recognizes is unknown.

Germline loops: CDR1 SQVTM, CDR2 ANQGSEA. This CDR3 has 16 amino acids. V was clipped by 4 bases and J by 4 bases, with 19 bases between them. The sample here was ileum tissue, taken about 240 days after intestinal transplant. The V call is TRBV29-1, the J call TRBJ2-2; either TRBD1 or TRBD2 may fit D (7 bases each). This clonotype was sampled from a human patient who received an intestinal transplant, so some T cells may come from the graft donor. In DNA form, the CDR3 reads TGCAGCGTTGGGTTTCGGCCAGGGGGGGGCACCGGGGAGCTGTTTTTT. This sequence encodes CSVGFRPGGGTGELFF.